This T cell receptor (beta chain) appears in the sequencing data of a study of shared clonotypes between healthy human individuals. TCRdb's table, derived via immunoSEQ multiplex PCR, lists solely in-frame clones and lacks some. This sample has some 1,400,000 clones; around 97% occur once, and the top ten carry 1% to 1.5%. CDR1 and CDR2 from the germline V gene are WNHNN and SYGVQD (reference sequence). The junction had 4 bases not matched to a gene; V was cut back by 4 bases and J by 6 bases. The CDR3 has 14 residues. The sequencing sample was made of naive CD4+ T cells sorted from blood. Subset denoted: CD45RA+ positively selected. The chain is built from TRBV10-1 and TRBJ2-2, with TRBD2 identical over 8 bases. The source of this sequence is a man aged 25-45 years in good health. As DNA, the CDR3 is TGCGCCAGCAGTGTGCCCGGGAGGGCCGGGGAGCTGTTTTTT. The encoded protein is CASSVPGRAGELFF.